The next 24 T cell receptor beta chains were all read from a single sample in a study of regulatory T cells in long-lasting Graves disease. Time point of the sample: persistent/refractory GD, antithyroid drugs over 5 years with positive TRAb. Extracted PBMC RNA gave rise to the TCR library. Both iRepertoire HTBI primers and Arm-PCR of CDR3 regions were used to build the TCR beta libraries. TCRdb reprocessed the multiplex PCR reads via MiXCR and lists one record per CDR3 protein. The repertoire holds over 650,000 distinct CDR3 sequences, with roughly 30% as singletons. Material: peripheral blood mononuclear cells (PBMCs), obtained when the disease was refractory, from a patient treated with antithyroid drugs. Receptors originate from a female donor with Graves disease.

This sequence joins TRBV7-9 and TRBJ1-1; TRBD1 is a possible D gene (5 bases). Trimming took off 8 bases at V and 3 bases at J, with 19 bases between the two ends. The CDR3 runs 15 residues. The germline CDR1 and CDR2 sequences are SEHNR and FQNEAQ (reference sequence). In nucleotides, the CDR3 is TGTGCCAGCGGCCCAGGGAGTGGGGGGGACACTGAAGCTTTCTTT. Its translation is CASGPGSGGDTEAFF.

V gene TRBV7-9 combines with J gene TRBJ2-5, with a tentative D call TRBD2 (6 bases). The end of the DNA fits TRBJ2-1 better, so the J call may be wrong. The CDR3 sequence is 14 residues long. CDR1 is SEHNR, CDR2 FQNEAQ, per germline (reference sequence). As DNA, the CDR3 is TGTGCCAGCAGCTTTACTAGCCGTACCAATGAGCAGTTCTTC. Encoded protein: CASSFTSRTNEQFF.

The gene calls are TRBV6-5 and TRBJ1-1, with D maybe TRBD1 (6 bases). The V end was cut by 4 bases, the J end by 10 bases, with 10 bases between. The CDR3 is made up of 11 amino acids. The germline V gene has CDR1 MNHEY and CDR2 SVGAGI. CDR3 DNA: TGTGCCAGCAGTTCAGCCAGGGGAGCTTTCTTT. Translation gives CASSSARGAFF.

The chain couples TRBV2 to TRBJ1-3; D may be TRBD1 (5 bases). The germline V and J ends were trimmed by 6 bases and 0 bases, with 15 bases remaining between them. Germline V gene data show CDR1 as SNHLY and CDR2 as FYNNEI. The CDR3 has 16 amino acids. The CDR3 protein is CASRVKGSSSGNTIYF. CDR3 nucleotides: TGTGCCAGCAGGGTCAAGGGGAGTTCCTCTGGAAACACCATATATTTT.

The chain joins TRBV11-2 to TRBJ2-2; D not certain. The germline V and J ends were trimmed by 3 bases and 0 bases, with 11 bases remaining between them. Germline assignment: CDR1 SGHAT and CDR2 FQNNGV. CDR3 length equals 16 residues. The CDR3 region has the DNA TGTGCCAGCAGCTTTCGGCGGTCCGCGAACACCGGGGAGCTGTTTTTT. Translating gives CASSFRRSANTGELFF. Variable domain in full (rest from reference TRBV11-2 and TRBJ2-2): EAGVAQSPRYKIIEKRQSVAFWCNPISGHATLYWYQQILGQGPKLLIQFQNNGVVDDSQLPKDRFSAERLKGVDSTLKIQPAKLEDSAVYLCASSFRRSANTGELFFGEGSRLTVL.

This clonotype was picked up many times. The chain employs TRBV2 and TRBJ1-2, with 9 bases that match TRBD1. The CDR3 totals 14 residues. The junction had 9 bases not matched to a gene; V was cut back by 10 bases and J by 3 bases. The V gene's germline CDR1 is SNHLY and CDR2 FYNNEI. The CDR3 spells CATLRTGAYYGYTF. The CDR3 DNA follows: TGTGCCACCCTTAGGACAGGGGCCTACTATGGCTACACCTTC.

The table lists this clonotype with a count of one. This chain uses TRBV7-9 with TRBJ2-7, with 9 positions matching TRBD1. This CDR3 spans 15 amino acids. Germline-derived CDR1 and CDR2 are SEHNR and FQNEAQ (reference sequence). V lost 0 bases and J lost 3; bases outside the gene matches: 3. The CDR3 nucleotides are TGTGCCAGCAGCTTAGCGCAGGGACAGGGCTACGAGCAGTACTTC. Protein product: CASSLAQGQGYEQYF.

This clonotype turned up a few times. Written as DNA, the CDR3 is TGTGCCAGCACATACTGGGCAGGGGGCATCGGGGATCAGCCCCAGCATTTT. It yields the protein CASTYWAGGIGDQPQHF. The chain is built from TRBV6-1 and TRBJ1-5; 8 bases agree with TRBD1. The CDR3 loop spans 17 amino acids. Germline V gene lookup returns CDR1 MNHNS and CDR2 SASEGT. Unmatched junction bases numbered 16, after V lost 7 bases and J lost 5 bases.

The rearrangement links TRBV15 to TRBJ1-4, with D maybe TRBD1 (5 bases). Germline-derived CDR1 and CDR2 are LNHNV and YYDKDF (reference sequence). The CDR3 consists of 18 residues. Trimming pared 5 bases from V and 4 bases from J, leaving 23 bases between. DNA of the CDR3: TGTGCCACCAGCGCTCGAGGGCGAGAGGTGGGGGATAATGAAAAACTGTTTTTT. It yields the protein CATSARGREVGDNEKLFF.

This clonotype has more than one count but fewer than ten. The chain joins TRBV27 to TRBJ1-5; 9 nucleotides match TRBD1. This CDR3 is built from 14 residues. After removal of 4 bases from V and 7 bases from J, the junction contained 5 bases not matched to a gene. Germline CDR1 reads MNHEY; CDR2 reads SMNVEV (reference sequence). The CDR3 DNA sequence: TGTGCCAGCAGTTCACAGGGGGCGAGCCAGCCCCAGCATTTT. It encodes CASSSQGASQPQHF.

This rearrangement joins TRBV12-3 or TRBV12-4 to TRBJ2-5; TRBD1 is a possible D gene (6 bases). This CDR3 is built from 15 residues. V lost 1 base, J lost 3 bases, and 12 bases lay in between. The chain's CDR3 is CASSLGWTVKETQYF. The CDR3 DNA is TGTGCCAGCAGTTTAGGTTGGACAGTCAAAGAGACCCAGTACTTC.

This clonotype has ten or more counts. This chain joins TRBV10-2 and TRBJ2-7, with a tentative D call TRBD2 (5 bases). Deletions cut 2 bases from V and 4 bases from J, with 12 bases between. CDR3 length equals 14 residues. Germline CDR1 is WSHSY and CDR2 is SAAADI. CDR3: CASSERNRRYEQYF. The CDR3 DNA reads as TGCGCCAGCAGTGAGAGGAATAGGAGGTACGAGCAGTACTTC.

In this sample, this clonotype turned up many times. This chain joins TRBV28 and TRBJ1-5; 7 nucleotides line up with TRBD1. This CDR3 is 16 amino acids long. Germline V gene sequence: CDR1 MDHEN, CDR2 SYDVKM. The trim removed 6 bases at V and 6 bases at J, leaving 14 bases unmatched. The CDR3 reads CASRGSVRQGIQPQHF. The DNA of the CDR3 is TGTGCCAGCAGGGGTTCGGTAAGACAGGGAATTCAGCCCCAGCATTTT.

This clonotype was found a few times. The V call is TRBV19, the J call TRBJ1-1; 8 positions agree with TRBD1. Germline V gene lookup returns CDR1 LNHDA and CDR2 SQIVND (reference sequence). Losses at the gene ends were 6 bases for V and 8 bases for J; bases not matched to a gene: 2. The CDR3 has 11 amino acids. As DNA, the CDR3 is TGTGCCAGTAGGACAGGGGACGAAGCTTTCTTT. As protein: CASRTGDEAFF.

A few counts support this clonotype. The chain recombines TRBV12-3 or TRBV12-4 with TRBJ1-2; 8 bases are shared with TRBD1. The trim removed 7 bases at V and 4 bases at J, leaving 11 bases unmatched. The CDR3 is 15 residues long. For the CDR3, the DNA is TGTGCCAGCACCCTTACCCTACAGGGGGGCTATGGCTACACCTTC. This encodes CASTLTLQGGYGYTF.

The CDR3 region has the DNA TGTGCCAGCAGCTTAAGTCAGCAGAACACCGGGGAGCTGTTTTTT. Protein product: CASSLSQQNTGELFF. V gene TRBV7-3 combines with J gene TRBJ2-2; no clear D gene. This CDR3 has 15 residues. The germline gives CDR1 SGHTA, CDR2 FQGTGA. Trimming removed 1 base from V and 1 base from J, with 7 bases in between.

The chain couples TRBV20-1 to TRBJ1-5; D is possibly TRBD1 (6 bases). Per the germline V gene, CDR1 is DFQATT and CDR2 is SNEGSKA (reference sequence). This CDR3 comprises 15 residues. V was cut by 0 bases and J by 4 bases, with 13 bases left in between. CDR3 protein: CSARDNREANQPQHF. CDR3 in DNA: TGCAGTGCTAGAGATAACAGGGAGGCAAATCAGCCCCAGCATTTT.

This clonotype has a count of ten or more. The chain couples TRBV3-1 to TRBJ1-1, with TRBD1 as a possible D gene (5 bases). The CDR3 sequence is 14 residues long. V was clipped by 3 bases and J by 1 base, with 9 bases between them. Germline CDR1 and CDR2: LGHDT and YNNKEL (reference sequence). Written as DNA, the CDR3 is TGTGCCAGCAGCCACCCGGGGGGGAACACTGAAGCTTTCTTT. Translation: CASSHPGGNTEAFF. Variable domain in full (rest from reference TRBV3-1 and TRBJ1-1): DTAVSQTPKYLVTQMGNDKSIKCEQNLGHDTMYWYKQDSKKFLKIMFSYNNKELIINETVPNRFSPKSPDKAHLNLHINSLELGDSAVYFCASSHPGGNTEAFFGQGTRLTVV.

The chain carries TRBV20-1 and TRBJ2-1, with 8 nucleotides matching TRBD2. J lost 8 bases, V lost 3 bases, and 9 bases had no gene match. Per germline, CDR1 DFQATT and CDR2 SNEGSKA (reference sequence). This CDR3 region has 14 residues. The CDR3 protein is CSASSFDGGDEQFF. CDR3 nucleotides: TGCAGTGCTAGTTCCTTCGACGGGGGGGATGAGCAGTTCTTC.

This clonotype has just a few counts. V usage is TRBV5-1 and J usage is TRBJ1-2; D not certain. The V gene's germline CDR1 is SGHRS and CDR2 YFSETQ. This CDR3 has 12 residues. V lost 7 bases to trimming and J lost 4 bases, with 11 bases between them. The CDR3 sequence: CASAYRGYGYTF. The CDR3 DNA reads TGCGCCAGCGCGTACCGAGGCTATGGCTACACCTTC.

The chain has TRBV19 and TRBJ1-5, with unresolved D. V was clipped by 8 bases and J by 0 bases, with 17 bases between them. This CDR3 has 16 amino acids. From germline, CDR1 is LNHDA and CDR2 SQIVND (reference sequence). The CDR3 DNA reads TGTGCCAGTTGTTTAAGACACGACTATAGCAATCAGCCCCAGCATTTT. Amino acid sequence: CASCLRHDYSNQPQHF.

The chain carries TRBV20-1 and TRBJ2-3; D is ambiguous. CDR1 and CDR2 from the germline V gene are DFQATT and SNEGSKA (reference sequence). The V and J ends lost 6 bases and 4 bases respectively, with 11 bases between them. The CDR3 runs 12 residues. CDR3 in amino acids: CSALRRADTQYF. CDR3 nucleotide sequence: TGCAGTGCCCTTCGAAGGGCAGATACGCAGTATTTT.

The rearrangement links TRBV6-1 to TRBJ1-2; the match to TRBD1 covers 9 bases. CDR1 and CDR2 (germline): MNHNS, SASEGT. V was pared by 6 bases and J by 2 bases, with 19 bases of the junction left unmatched. There are 19 residues in the CDR3. The CDR3 DNA reads as TGTGCCAGCAGATCGCCAGTCCCGGGACAGGGTACGCGCAACTATGGCTACACCTTC. Translation: CASRSPVPGQGTRNYGYTF.

The V gene is TRBV27, the J gene TRBJ2-7, with D possibly matching TRBD1 (6 bases). V was clipped by 6 bases and J by 3 bases, with 21 bases between them. Germline V CDR1 and CDR2: MNHEY, SMNVEV (reference sequence). The CDR3 sequence is 16 residues long. CDR3 loop: CASSSGLRGRLYEQYF. For the CDR3, the DNA is TGTGCCAGCAGCTCCGGACTCAGGGGTCGCCTCTACGAGCAGTACTTC.